This passage covers 6 T cell receptor beta chains from one sample sequenced in a study of blood T cell repertoires in COVID-19. Method: immunoSEQ multiplex PCR; TCRdb's copy keeps in-frame clones and lacks some. Of around 140,000 clones detected, around 84% appear once; the ten largest clones hold roughly 17%. Sequencing was done on a sample of peripheral blood. The receptors were gathered from a woman aged 80 or over with acute or convalescent COVID-19.

A single count supports this clone. The rearrangement links TRBV19 to TRBJ1-1, with 10 bases aligning to TRBD1. From germline, CDR1 is LNHDA and CDR2 SQIVND (reference sequence). The ends lost 6 bases at V and 6 bases at J; junction bases unmatched: 7. CDR3 length: 14 amino acids. The chain's CDR3 is CASSITTGGAEAFF. The CDR3 DNA follows: TGTGCCAGTAGCATTACGACAGGGGGCGCTGAAGCTTTCTTT.

The rearrangement links TRBV6-4 to TRBJ1-2; D is perhaps TRBD1 (6 bases). V lost 6 bases to trimming and J lost 4 bases, with 18 bases between them. CDR3 length: 15 amino acids. Germline assignment: CDR1 MRHNA and CDR2 SNTAGT. CDR3 loop: CASSPTGRSPYGYTF. Written as DNA, the CDR3 is TGTGCCAGCAGCCCGACAGGCAGAAGTCCCTATGGCTACACCTTC.

The chain uses TRBV19 and TRBJ2-5; possibly TRBD1 for D (6 bases). The germline CDR1 and CDR2 sequences are LNHDA and SQIVND (reference sequence). The V gene lost 3 bases and the J gene lost 5 bases, with 13 bases spanning the gap. This CDR3 has 14 amino acids. The DNA of the CDR3 is TGTGCCAGTAGTATTGGGACAAGGGGGGAGACCCAGTACTTC. Translated, it gives CASSIGTRGETQYF.

With regard to this clone: This same CDR3 is encoded by further DNA sequences in the sample. The genes are TRBV7-2 and TRBJ2-5; 11 bases align to TRBD2. V lost 4 bases and J lost 4; bases outside the gene matches: 2. From germline, CDR1 is SGHTA and CDR2 FQGNSA. The CDR3 contains 14 residues. This CDR3 reads CASSSGLAGETQYF. The CDR3 DNA reads TGTGCCAGCAGCTCCGGACTAGCGGGAGAGACCCAGTACTTC.

V usage is TRBV5-1 and J usage is TRBJ2-3; D perhaps matches TRBD2 (5 bases). V lost 3 bases to trimming and J lost 4 bases, with 12 bases between them. The germline CDR1 and CDR2 sequences are SGHRS and YFSETQ. The CDR3 has 14 residues. The CDR3 DNA follows: TGCGCCAGCAGCTCACGGACTCGCGCAGATACGCAGTATTTT. It yields the protein CASSSRTRADTQYF.

The rearrangement links TRBV9 to TRBJ1-1; D remains unclear. CDR3 size: 12 residues. V shed 4 bases and J shed 3 bases, with 7 bases lying between them. In germline, CDR1 is SGDLS, CDR2 YYNGEE. DNA for the CDR3: TGTGCCAGCAGCCCAGTCTACACTGAAGCTTTCTTT. It is translated as CASSPVYTEAFF.